This TCR beta chain is from a study of blood T cell repertoires in COVID-19. Study-level information: Whether acute or convalescent, the COVID-19 samples came from the United States, Italy and Spain. Nucleic acid was either cDNA or gDNA, and it came from T cells, B-cell-depleted T cells, or PBMCs.

Seattle researchers signed up patients amid active infection and tracked them longitudinally. J was trimmed by 8 bases and V by 3 bases; bases with no gene match: 3. Germline-derived CDR1 and CDR2 are KGHSH and LQKENI. This CDR3 region has 14 residues. How the authors handled the data: How many nucleated cells were present was estimated from reference gene primer amplification. The table came from immunoSEQ multiplex PCR; TCRdb's copy has only in-frame clones and leaves some out. That table supplies the V and J calls and clone size; D and trimming were determined from the DNA. In the table there are roughly 200,000 clones, more than 75% of which are singletons.

The specimen sequenced was peripheral blood. This chain links TRBV18 with TRBJ1-4; 10 nucleotides match TRBD1. The receptor was isolated from a person between 70 and 80 years old with COVID-19, enrolled during active disease. CDR3 in DNA: TGTGCCAGCTCACCGGACAGGGGGAGCGAAAAACTGTTTTTT. Amino acids: CASSPDRGSEKLFF.